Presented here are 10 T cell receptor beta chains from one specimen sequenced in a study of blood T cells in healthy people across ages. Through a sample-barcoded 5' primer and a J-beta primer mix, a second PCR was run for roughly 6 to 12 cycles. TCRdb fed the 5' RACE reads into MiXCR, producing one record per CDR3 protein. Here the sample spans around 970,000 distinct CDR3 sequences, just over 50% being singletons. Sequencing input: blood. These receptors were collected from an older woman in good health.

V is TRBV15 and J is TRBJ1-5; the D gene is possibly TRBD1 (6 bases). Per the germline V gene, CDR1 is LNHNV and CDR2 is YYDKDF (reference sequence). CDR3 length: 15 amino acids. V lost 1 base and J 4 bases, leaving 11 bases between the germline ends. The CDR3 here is CATSRVRGANQPQHF. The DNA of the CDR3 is TGTGCCACCAGCAGAGTGAGGGGGGCAAATCAGCCCCAGCATTTT.

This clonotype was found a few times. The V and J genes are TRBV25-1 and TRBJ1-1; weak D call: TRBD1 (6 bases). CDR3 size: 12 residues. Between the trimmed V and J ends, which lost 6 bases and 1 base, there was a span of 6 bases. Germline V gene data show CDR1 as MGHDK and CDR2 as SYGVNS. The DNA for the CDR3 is TGTGCCAGCAGGGGACAGAACACTGAAGCTTTCTTT. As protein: CASRGQNTEAFF.

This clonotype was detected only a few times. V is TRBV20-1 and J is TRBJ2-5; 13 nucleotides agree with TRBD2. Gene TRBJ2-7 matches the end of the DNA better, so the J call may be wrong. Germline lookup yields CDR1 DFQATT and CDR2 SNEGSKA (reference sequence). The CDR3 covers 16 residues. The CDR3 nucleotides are TGCAGTGCTAGAGCCACTAGCGGGAGGGCCCGGGACGAGCAGTACTTC. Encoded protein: CSARATSGRARDEQYF.

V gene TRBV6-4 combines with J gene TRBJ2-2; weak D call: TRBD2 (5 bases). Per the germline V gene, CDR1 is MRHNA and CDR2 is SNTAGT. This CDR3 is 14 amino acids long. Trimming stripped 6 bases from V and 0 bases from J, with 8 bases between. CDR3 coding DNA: TGTGCCAGCAGAAAGGACTCGAACACCGGGGAGCTGTTTTTT. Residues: CASRKDSNTGELFF.

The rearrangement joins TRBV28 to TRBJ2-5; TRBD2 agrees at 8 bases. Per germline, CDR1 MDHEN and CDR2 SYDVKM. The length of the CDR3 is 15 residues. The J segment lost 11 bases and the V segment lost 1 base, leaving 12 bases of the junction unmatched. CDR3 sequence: CASSLYTSGSNEQYF. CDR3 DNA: TGTGCCAGCAGTTTATACACTAGCGGAAGTAATGAGCAGTACTTC.

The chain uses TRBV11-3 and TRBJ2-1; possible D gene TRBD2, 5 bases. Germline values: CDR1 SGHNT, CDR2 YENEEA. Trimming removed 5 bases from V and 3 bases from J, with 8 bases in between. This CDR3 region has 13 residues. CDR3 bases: TGTGCCAGCAGCGCGACTAACTACAATGAGCAGTTCTTC. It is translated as CASSATNYNEQFF.

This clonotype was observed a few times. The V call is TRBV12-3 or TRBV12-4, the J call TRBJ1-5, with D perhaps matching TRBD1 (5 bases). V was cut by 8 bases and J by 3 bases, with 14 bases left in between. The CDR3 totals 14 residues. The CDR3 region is CASCRGGHNQPQHF. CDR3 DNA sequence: TGTGCCAGCTGCCGCGGTGGACACAATCAGCCCCAGCATTTT.

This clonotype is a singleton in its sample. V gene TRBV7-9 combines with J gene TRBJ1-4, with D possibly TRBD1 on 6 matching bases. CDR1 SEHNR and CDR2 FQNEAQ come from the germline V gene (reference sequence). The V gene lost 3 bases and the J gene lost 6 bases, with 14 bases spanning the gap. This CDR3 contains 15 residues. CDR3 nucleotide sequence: TGTGCCAGCAGCTTTGGTCGAGGACAGCATGAAAAACTGTTTTTT. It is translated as CASSFGRGQHEKLFF.

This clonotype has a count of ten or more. In nucleotides, the CDR3 is TGCAGTGCTAGGACAGGGGCCGAGCAGTACTTC. It specifies CSARTGAEQYF. The chain couples TRBV20-1 to TRBJ2-7, with 8 bases that match TRBD1. Germline CDR1 reads DFQATT; CDR2 reads SNEGSKA (reference sequence). The CDR3 covers 11 residues. V lost 3 bases to trimming and J lost 6 bases; unmatched junction nucleotides: 1.

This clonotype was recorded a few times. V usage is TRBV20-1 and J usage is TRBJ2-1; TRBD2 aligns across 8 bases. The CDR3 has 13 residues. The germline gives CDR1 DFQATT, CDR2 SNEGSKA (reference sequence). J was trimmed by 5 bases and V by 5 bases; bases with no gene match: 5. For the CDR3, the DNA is TGCAGTGCTGGCGGGAGGATAGACAATGAGCAGTTCTTC. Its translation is CSAGGRIDNEQFF.